These 5 T cell receptor beta chains were sequenced from one sample in a study of T cell repertoires in cytomegalovirus infection. TCRdb re-called the reads with MiXCR, one entry per CDR3 protein. The repertoire holds just under 300,000 distinct CDR3 sequences, with about 8.8% as singletons. The sequenced sample was PBMCs. Source of these receptors: a human donor in good health (CMV status not recorded). Some clones in this sample may be carry-over from other donors' samples.

This clonotype was seen repeatedly, ten times or more. The rearrangement uses TRBV7-2 and TRBJ1-1; unclear D gene. There are 14 residues in the CDR3. The germline gives CDR1 SGHTA, CDR2 FQGNSA. Trimming stripped 3 bases from V and 3 bases from J, with 11 bases between. DNA for the CDR3: TGTGCCAGCAGCTTGACCAAGATTTACACTGAAGCTTTCTTT. It specifies CASSLTKIYTEAFF. Complete variable domain (other parts from reference TRBV7-2 and TRBJ1-1): GAGVSQSPSNKVTEKGKDVELRCDPISGHTALYWYRQSLGQGLEFLIYFQGNSAPDKSGLPSDRFSAERTGGSVSTLTIQRTQQEDSAVYLCASSLTKIYTEAFFGQGTRLTVV.

This clonotype was seen many times. The chain links TRBV18 to TRBJ2-7; 7 nucleotides align to TRBD1. V dropped 6 bases and J dropped 3; count of bases not matched to a gene: 11. Germline CDR1 reads KGHSH; CDR2 reads LQKENI. The CDR3 has 15 residues. The CDR3 sequence is CASSRGQRPLYEQYV. The CDR3 DNA is TGTGCCAGCTCCCGGGGACAGAGACCTCTCTACGAGCAGTACGTC.

The rearrangement uses TRBV28 and TRBJ1-6; D not certain. Trimming removed 3 bases at V and 2 bases at J, with 2 bases between. CDR3 length: 13 amino acids. Germline CDR1 and CDR2: MDHEN and SYDVKM. Here the CDR3 DNA reads TGTGCCAGCAGTTTCCCCTATAATTCACCCCTCCACTTT. Amino acids: CASSFPYNSPLHF.

There are many counts of this clonotype. The chain recombines TRBV7-2 with TRBJ1-1; D may be TRBD1 (5 bases). The CDR3 runs 14 residues. The ends were cut back, 0 bases at V and 4 bases at J, with 9 bases in the middle. Per germline, CDR1 SGHTA and CDR2 FQGNSA. The CDR3 coding sequence is TGTGCCAGCAGCTTAGCGACAGCCCTCACTGAAGCTTTCTTT. Translating gives CASSLATALTEAFF.

This clonotype was seen at least ten times. This rearrangement joins TRBV3-1 to TRBJ1-1; 7 bases match TRBD1. The CDR3 contains 14 residues. Germline V gene sequence: CDR1 LGHDT, CDR2 YNNKEL (reference sequence). J was trimmed by 4 bases and V by 1 base; bases with no gene match: 3. The CDR3 loop reads CASSQGDSSTEAFF. In DNA, the CDR3 is TGTGCCAGCAGCCAAGGGGACAGTTCCACTGAAGCTTTCTTT.